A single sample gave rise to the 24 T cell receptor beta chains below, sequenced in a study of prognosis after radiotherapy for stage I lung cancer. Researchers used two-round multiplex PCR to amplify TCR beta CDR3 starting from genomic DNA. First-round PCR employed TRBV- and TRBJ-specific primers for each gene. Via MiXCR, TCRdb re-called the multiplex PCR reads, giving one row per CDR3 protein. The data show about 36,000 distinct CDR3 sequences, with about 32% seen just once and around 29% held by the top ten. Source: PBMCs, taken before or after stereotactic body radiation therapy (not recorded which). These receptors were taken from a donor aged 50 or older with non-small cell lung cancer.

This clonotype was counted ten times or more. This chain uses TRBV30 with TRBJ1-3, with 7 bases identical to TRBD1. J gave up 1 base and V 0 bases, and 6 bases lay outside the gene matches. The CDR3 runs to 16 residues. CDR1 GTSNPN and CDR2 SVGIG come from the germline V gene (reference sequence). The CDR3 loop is CAWSVLGGQSGNTIYF. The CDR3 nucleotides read TGTGCCTGGAGTGTACTAGGGGGACAGTCTGGAAACACCATATATTTT.

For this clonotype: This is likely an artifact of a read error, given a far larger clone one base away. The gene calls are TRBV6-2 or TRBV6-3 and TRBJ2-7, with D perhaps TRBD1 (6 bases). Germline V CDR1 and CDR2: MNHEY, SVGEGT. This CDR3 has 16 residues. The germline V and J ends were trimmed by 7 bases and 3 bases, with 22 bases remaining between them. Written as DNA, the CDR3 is TGTGCCAGCACCCAACTGGGGCAGGGGTATGTCTACGAGCAGTACTTC. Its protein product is CASTQLGQGYVYEQYF.

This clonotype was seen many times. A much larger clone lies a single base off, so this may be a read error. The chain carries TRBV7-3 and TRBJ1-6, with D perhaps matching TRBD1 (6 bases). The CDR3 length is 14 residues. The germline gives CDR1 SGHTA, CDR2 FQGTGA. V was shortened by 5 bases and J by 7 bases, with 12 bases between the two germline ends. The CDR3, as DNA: TGTGCCAGCAGCCAAACAAGGGGGAATTCACCCCTCCACTTT. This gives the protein CASSQTRGNSPLHF.

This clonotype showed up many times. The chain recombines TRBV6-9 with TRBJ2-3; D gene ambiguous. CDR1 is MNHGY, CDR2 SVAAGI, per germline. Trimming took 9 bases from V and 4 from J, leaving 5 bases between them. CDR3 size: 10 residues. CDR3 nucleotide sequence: TGTGCCAGTGGGGCAGATACGCAGTATTTT. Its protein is CASGADTQYF.

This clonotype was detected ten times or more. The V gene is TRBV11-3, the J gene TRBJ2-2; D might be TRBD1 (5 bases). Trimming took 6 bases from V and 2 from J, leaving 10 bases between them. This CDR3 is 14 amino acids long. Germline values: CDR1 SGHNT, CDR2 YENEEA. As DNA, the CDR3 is TGTGCCAGCAGATCCACAGGAAACACCGGGGAGCTGTTTTTT. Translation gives CASRSTGNTGELFF. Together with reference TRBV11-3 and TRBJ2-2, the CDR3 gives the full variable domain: EAGVVQSPRYKIIEKKQPVAFWCNPISGHNTLYWYLQNLGQGPELLIRYENEEAVDDSQLPKDRFSAERLKGVDSTLKIQPAELGDSAVYLCASRSTGNTGELFFGEGSRLTVL.

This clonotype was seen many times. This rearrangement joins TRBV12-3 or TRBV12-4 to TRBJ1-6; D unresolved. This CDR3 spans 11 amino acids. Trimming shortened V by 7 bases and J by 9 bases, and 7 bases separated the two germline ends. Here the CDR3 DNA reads TGTGCCAGCACCGCCGGTTCACCCCTCCACTTT. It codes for CASTAGSPLHF.

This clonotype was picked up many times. CDR3 DNA sequence: TGTGCCAGTAGTACCGATCGAGAAGCGGGGGGGCGCTCGCAGTATTTT. Translating gives CASSTDREAGGRSQYF. The chain uses TRBV19 and TRBJ2-3, with 10 bases lining up with TRBD2. Germline loops: CDR1 LNHDA, CDR2 SQIVND (reference sequence). V lost 4 bases to trimming and J lost 10 bases; unmatched junction nucleotides: 14. This CDR3 has 16 amino acids. Combining the CDR3 with reference TRBV19 and TRBJ2-3 gives the whole variable domain DGGITQSPKYLFRKEGQNVTLSCEQNLNHDAMYWYRQDPGQGLRLIYYSQIVNDFQKGDIAEGYSVSREKKESFPLTVTSAQKNPTAFYLCASSTDREAGGRSQYFGPGTRLTVL.

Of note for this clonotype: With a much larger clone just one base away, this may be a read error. As DNA, the CDR3 is TGTGCCACAACGCGATACCCACAACTATCCAAAAACATTCAGTACTTC. This encodes CATTRYPQLSKNIQYF. The genes are TRBV6-2 or TRBV6-3 and TRBJ2-4; D is uncertain. This CDR3 has 16 residues. The V gene lost 10 bases and the J gene lost 2 bases, with 21 bases spanning the gap. Germline V gene lookup returns CDR1 MNHEY and CDR2 SVGEGT.

The CDR3 sequence: CASSYLGPSSGGSRTYNEQFF. The CDR3 nucleotides are TGTGCCAGCAGTTACTTGGGCCCATCTAGCGGGGGGAGTCGCACCTACAATGAGCAGTTCTTC. J is TRBJ2-1 and V is TRBV6-5, with 11 nucleotides matching TRBD2. The V gene end was trimmed by 1 base and the J gene end by 2 bases; junction bases not matched to a gene: 16. The CDR3 totals 21 residues. CDR1 MNHEY and CDR2 SVGAGI come from the germline V gene.

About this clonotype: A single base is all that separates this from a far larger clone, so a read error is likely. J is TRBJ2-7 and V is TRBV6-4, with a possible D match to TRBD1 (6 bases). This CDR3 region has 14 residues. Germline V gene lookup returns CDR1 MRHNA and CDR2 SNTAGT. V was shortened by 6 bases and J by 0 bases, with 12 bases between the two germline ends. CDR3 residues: CASSYTGSSYEQYF. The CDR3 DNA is TGTGCCAGCAGCTATACAGGGAGCTCCTACGAGCAGTACTTC.

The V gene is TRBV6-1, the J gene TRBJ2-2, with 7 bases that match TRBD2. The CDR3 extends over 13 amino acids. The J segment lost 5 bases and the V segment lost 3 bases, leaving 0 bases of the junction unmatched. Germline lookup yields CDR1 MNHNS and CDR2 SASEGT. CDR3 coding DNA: TGTGCCAGCAGTGAGCGGGAGACCGGGGAGCTGTTTTTT. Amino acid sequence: CASSERETGELFF.

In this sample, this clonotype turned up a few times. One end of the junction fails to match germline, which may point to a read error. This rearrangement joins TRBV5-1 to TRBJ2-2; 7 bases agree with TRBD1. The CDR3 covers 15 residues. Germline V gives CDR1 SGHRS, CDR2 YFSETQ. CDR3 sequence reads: CASSRQGSNTGELLF. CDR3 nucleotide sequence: TGCGCCAGCAGCCGACAGGGCTCTAACACCGGGGAGCTGCTTTTT.

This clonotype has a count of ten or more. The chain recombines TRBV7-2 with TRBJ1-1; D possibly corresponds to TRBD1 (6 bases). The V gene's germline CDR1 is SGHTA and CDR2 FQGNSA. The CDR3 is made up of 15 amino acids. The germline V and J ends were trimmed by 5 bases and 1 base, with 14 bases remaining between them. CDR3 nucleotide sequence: TGTGCCAGCAGCCAAGGGGGGGTAAAGAACACTGAAGCTTTCTTT. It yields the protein CASSQGGVKNTEAFF.

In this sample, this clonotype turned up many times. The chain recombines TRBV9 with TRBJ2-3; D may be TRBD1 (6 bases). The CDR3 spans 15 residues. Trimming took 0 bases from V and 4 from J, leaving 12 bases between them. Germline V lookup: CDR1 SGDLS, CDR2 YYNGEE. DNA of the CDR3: TGTGCCAGCAGCGTAGAATCTGGGGGCGCAGATACGCAGTATTTT. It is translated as CASSVESGGADTQYF.

The CDR3 sequence is CASSLDSANTEAFF. In DNA, the CDR3 is TGCGCCAGCAGCTTGGATTCTGCGAACACTGAAGCTTTCTTT. The V gene is TRBV5-1, the J gene TRBJ1-1; the D is unclear. The CDR3 runs to 14 residues. The germline V and J ends were trimmed by 0 bases and 1 base, with 7 bases remaining between them. CDR1 is SGHRS and CDR2 is YFSETQ in the germline V gene.

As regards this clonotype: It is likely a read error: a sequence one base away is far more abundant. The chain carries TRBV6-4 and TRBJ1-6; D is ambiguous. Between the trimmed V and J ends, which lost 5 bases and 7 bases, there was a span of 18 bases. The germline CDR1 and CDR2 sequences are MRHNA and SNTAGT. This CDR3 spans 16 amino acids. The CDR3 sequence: CASSFWSRGDNSPLHF. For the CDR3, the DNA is TGTGCCAGCAGTTTTTGGAGTCGGGGAGACAATTCACCCCTCCACTTT.

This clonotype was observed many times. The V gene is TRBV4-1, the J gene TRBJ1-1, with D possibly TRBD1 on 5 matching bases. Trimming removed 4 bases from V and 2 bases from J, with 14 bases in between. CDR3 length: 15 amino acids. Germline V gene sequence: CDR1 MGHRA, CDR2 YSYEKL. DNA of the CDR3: TGCGCCAGCAGCCTTGTAGAGGGGCTCAACACTGAAGCTTTCTTT. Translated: CASSLVEGLNTEAFF.

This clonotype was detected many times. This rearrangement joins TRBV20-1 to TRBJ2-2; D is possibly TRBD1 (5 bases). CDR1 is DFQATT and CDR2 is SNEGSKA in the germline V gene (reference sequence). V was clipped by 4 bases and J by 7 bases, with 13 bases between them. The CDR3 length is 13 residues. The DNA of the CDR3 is TGCAGTGCTACCCCTCAGGGTGACGGGGAGCTGTTTTTT. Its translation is CSATPQGDGELFF.

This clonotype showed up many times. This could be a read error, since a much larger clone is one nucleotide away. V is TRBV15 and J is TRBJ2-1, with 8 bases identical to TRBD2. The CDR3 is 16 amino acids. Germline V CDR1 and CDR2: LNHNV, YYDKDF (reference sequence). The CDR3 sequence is CAASRGAGDNDNEQFF. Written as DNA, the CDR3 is TGTGCCGCCAGCAGGGGAGCGGGGGACAACGACAATGAGCAGTTCTTC.

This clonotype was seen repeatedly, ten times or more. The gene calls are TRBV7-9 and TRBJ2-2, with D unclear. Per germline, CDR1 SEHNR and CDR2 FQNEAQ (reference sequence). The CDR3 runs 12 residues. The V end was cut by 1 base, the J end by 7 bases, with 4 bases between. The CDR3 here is CASSLEGGELFF. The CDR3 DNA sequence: TGTGCCAGCAGCTTAGAAGGCGGGGAGCTGTTTTTT.

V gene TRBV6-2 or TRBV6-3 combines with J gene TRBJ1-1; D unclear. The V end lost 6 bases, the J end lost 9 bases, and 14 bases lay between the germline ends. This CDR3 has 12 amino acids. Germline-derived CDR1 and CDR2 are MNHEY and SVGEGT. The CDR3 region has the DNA TGTGCCAGCAGAGGAGGGAGGGCAAAAGCTTTCTTT. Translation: CASRGGRAKAFF.

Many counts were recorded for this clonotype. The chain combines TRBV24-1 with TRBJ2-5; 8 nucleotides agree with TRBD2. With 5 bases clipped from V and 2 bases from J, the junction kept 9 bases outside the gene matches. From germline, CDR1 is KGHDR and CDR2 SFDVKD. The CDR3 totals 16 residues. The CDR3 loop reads CATSAAPGLGQETQYF. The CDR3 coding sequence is TGTGCCACCAGTGCCGCCCCGGGACTAGGGCAAGAGACCCAGTACTTC.

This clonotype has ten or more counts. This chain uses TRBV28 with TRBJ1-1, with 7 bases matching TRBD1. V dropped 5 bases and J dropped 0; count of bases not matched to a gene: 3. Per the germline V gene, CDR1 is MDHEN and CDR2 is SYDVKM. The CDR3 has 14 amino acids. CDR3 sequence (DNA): TGTGCCAGCAGTCAGGGGGGACTGAACACTGAAGCTTTCTTT. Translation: CASSQGGLNTEAFF.

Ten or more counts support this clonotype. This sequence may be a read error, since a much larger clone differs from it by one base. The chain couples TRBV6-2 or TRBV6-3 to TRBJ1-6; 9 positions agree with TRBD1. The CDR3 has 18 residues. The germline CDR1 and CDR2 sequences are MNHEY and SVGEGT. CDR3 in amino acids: CAGRHRDRALGGNSPLHF. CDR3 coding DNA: TGTGCCGGCAGGCACCGGGACAGGGCCCTTGGGGGGAATTCACCCCTCCACTTT.